A single sample is the source of the 10 T cell receptor beta chains below, sequenced in a study of T-cell reconstitution after alpha-beta-depleted transplantation in children (dated by TCRdb to about 2016). The library was built by means of PCR. Instrument used: Illumina HiSeq 2500. TCR library preparation used molecular barcoding, with unique molecular identifiers applied to normalize quantification of the TCRbeta repertoire. Using fastp trimming at Q25 and MiXCR clonotype assembly, TCRdb reanalyzed the public sequencing data and kept in-frame beta chains. Rows with one shared CDR3 protein collapse into an entry with the most common genes and DNA. In this sample the table shows about 610,000 distinct CDR3 sequences, 27% of which occur a single time. The top ten hold under 45% of the sample. The treatment or condition label, read with the paper, signifies: allogeneic hematopoietic cell transplantation with graft depleted of TCRalphabeta T cells and CD19 B cells.

The source was PBMCs, collected before TCRalphabeta/CD19-depleted stem cell transplant. These receptors were taken from a boy in the first two years of life with Wiskott-Aldrich syndrome, due to receive a stem cell transplant.

The table lists this clonotype with a few counts. J is TRBJ2-7 and V is TRBV20-1; the D gene is possibly TRBD1 (6 bases). This CDR3 has 14 amino acids. Germline-derived CDR1 and CDR2 are DFQATT and SNEGSKA (reference sequence). V shed 7 bases and J shed 2 bases, with 18 bases lying between them. The CDR3 loop reads CSVPPRQEPYEQYF. Written as DNA, the CDR3 is TGCAGTGTCCCACCGAGACAGGAGCCCTACGAGCAGTACTTC.

This chain links TRBV6-2 or TRBV6-3 with TRBJ2-7; D is unresolved. The CDR3 spans 14 residues. V lost 5 bases to trimming and J lost 2 bases, with 13 bases between them. Germline V gene sequence: CDR1 MNHEY, CDR2 SVGEGT. The CDR3 DNA follows: TGTGCCAGCAGTAAAGGAACTCCGCCCTACGAGCAGTACTTC. As protein: CASSKGTPPYEQYF.

The CDR3 DNA reads TGTGCCAGTAGTGGACGGGACTCGGATGGCTACACCTTC. This sequence encodes CASSGRDSDGYTF. The V gene is TRBV19, the J gene TRBJ1-2; D perhaps matches TRBD1 (5 bases). Germline V gene sequence: CDR1 LNHDA, CDR2 SQIVND (reference sequence). V lost 5 bases and J 6 bases, leaving 13 bases between the germline ends. This CDR3 comprises 13 residues.

This clonotype turned up a few times. This chain links TRBV7-9 with TRBJ2-7; TRBD2 agrees at 11 bases. Germline V gene data show CDR1 as SEHNR and CDR2 as FQNEAQ (reference sequence). The CDR3 is made up of 17 amino acids. J gave up 5 bases and V 5 bases, and 14 bases lay outside the gene matches. This CDR3 is CASSRLTSGRKSDEQYF. CDR3 nucleotide sequence: TGTGCCAGCAGCCGACTAACTAGCGGGAGAAAGAGCGACGAGCAGTACTTC.

This clonotype was seen a few times. V is TRBV27 and J is TRBJ1-6; D is unresolved. Germline V CDR1 and CDR2: MNHEY, SMNVEV (reference sequence). V was cut by 5 bases and J by 7 bases, with 6 bases left in between. CDR3 length: 12 amino acids. CDR3 residues: CASSRQNSPLHF. CDR3 nucleotide sequence: TGTGCCAGCAGTCGGCAGAATTCACCCCTCCACTTT.

V gene TRBV10-2 combines with J gene TRBJ2-2, with 12 bases identical to TRBD2. The CDR3 spans 19 residues. The V and J ends lost 10 bases and 0 bases, in that order; junction bases with no gene match: 15. Germline values: CDR1 WSHSY, CDR2 SAAADI. The CDR3 reads CATRRPTTSGRSNTGELFF. CDR3 in DNA: TGCGCCACACGAAGACCGACGACTAGCGGGAGATCGAACACCGGGGAGCTGTTTTTT.

To note about this clonotype: An end of the junction does not agree with germline; a read error may underlie this. V usage is TRBV3-1 and J usage is TRBJ2-6; TRBD2 agrees at 11 bases. The CDR3 has 19 residues. CDR1 and CDR2 (germline): LGHDT, YNNKEL (reference sequence). The DNA of the CDR3 is TGTACCAGCTGTCCTAGACTAGCGGGACGGATCTCTGGGGCCAACGTCCTGACTTTC. Translation: CTSCPRLAGRISGANVLTF.

In its sample, this clonotype was seen a few times. The rearrangement joins TRBV6-5 to TRBJ2-5, with D maybe TRBD1 (5 bases). The CDR3 is 11 residues long. Germline CDR1 reads MNHEY; CDR2 reads SVGAGI. Trimming shortened V by 5 bases and J by 13 bases, and 14 bases separated the two germline ends. CDR3 residues: CASSGTGMWYF. The CDR3 DNA reads as TGTGCCAGCAGTGGTACAGGCATGTGGTACTTC.

The genes are TRBV5-1 and TRBJ1-1; D might be TRBD1 (6 bases). The CDR3 length is 14 residues. V lost 2 bases, J lost 1 base, and 9 bases lay in between. Per the germline V gene, CDR1 is SGHRS and CDR2 is YFSETQ. CDR3 region: CASSLPGQNTEAFF. CDR3 bases: TGCGCCAGCAGCTTACCGGGACAGAACACTGAAGCTTTCTTT.

The rearrangement links TRBV20-1 to TRBJ1-4; no definite D call. The length of the CDR3 is 13 residues. V was clipped by 6 bases and J by 0 bases, with 8 bases between them. CDR1 and CDR2 (germline): DFQATT, SNEGSKA (reference sequence). CDR3 DNA sequence: TGCAGTGCCCTAAGTGCAACTAATGAAAAACTGTTTTTT. Protein sequence: CSALSATNEKLFF.